The text below deals with one TCR beta chain. Its antigen remains unidentified. The input lacks base qualities; no much larger clone sits a single base away. This entry is derived from a study of blood T cell repertoires in COVID-19 (dated by TCRdb to about 2020). Context from the whole study: Collaborator samples came from the United States, Italy and Spain and covered acute and convalescent phases of COVID-19. The sample metadata nearly always contained a de-identified subject ID, COVID-19 status, age in years and sex. Deeply sampled blood TCRbeta repertoires from subjects exposed to, actively infected with, or recovered from COVID-19 were included in the dataset. Where available, HLA class I and class II types were obtained from metadata supplied by the sample provider rather than from assay-based typing. The material from the prospective study consisted of cDNA or gDNA derived from T cells, B-cell-depleted T cells, or PBMCs. The repertoires were released in a freely available public database meant as a resource for research on the immune response to SARS-CoV-2. The samples were drawn from the first 160 participants of the ongoing ImmuneRACE study and from under 1,500 subjects provided by 6 global collaborators. Study-level results and caveats: Clinical and demographic metadata were provided uncurated, with the amount varying by source and participant.

The CDR3 runs 16 amino acids, cysteine and phenylalanine included. CDR3 DNA is the only sequence kept; it has 48 bases, read in frame from the first base. V is cut by 6 bases and J by 5 bases, and the space between the germline ends is 23 bases. The CDR1 and CDR2 encoded by the germline V gene are SGHDT and YYEEEE. TCRbeta CDR3 regions were amplified from genomic DNA by means of the immunoSEQ Assay, a bias-controlled multiplex PCR. For the original study's pipeline: Nucleated cell counts per sample were estimated from amplification of reference gene primers within the assay. To quantify the absolute abundance of each unique TCRbeta CDR3 rearrangement, sequence reads were collapsed and filtered. For each sample, productive Simpson clonality was calculated by taking the square root of Simpson's diversity index across productive rearrangements. This is the immuneACCESS table as TCRdb keeps it, with only in-frame sequences that have V and J called. A part of the clones is gone; compared with another copy, unresolved V genes explain less than half, and the rest is unexplained. For V, J and clone size, that table is used; D and trimming come from the DNA. For this sample there are 270,000 or so clones; about 88% appear just once. About 6.9% of the sample rests with the top ten.

Participants in the prospective study were enrolled through a virtual design, were aged roughly 18 to 90 years, and lived in approximately 25 United States geographic areas. In the prospective study, cohorts were assigned on the basis of participant-reported clinical history obtained from a screening survey and a study questionnaire. Exposed participants had been in contact, within 2 weeks of entering the study, with a person who had a PCR-confirmed or clinician-diagnosed case of COVID-19. In the prospective study, mobile phlebotomists collected whole blood, serum and a nasopharyngeal or oropharyngeal swab from each participant. Additional blood draws and questionnaires over a 2-month period could optionally be provided by prospective study participants. Before DNA extraction, blood samples from the prospective study were shipped at room temperature or frozen.

The rearrangement joined TRBV5-6 to TRBJ2-5, with TRBD2 tentatively as D gene (7 bases match). The sequence was collected from a woman in her fifties or sixties who had been exposed to COVID-19. Sequencing used PBMCs or T cells enriched from blood (not recorded which). In nucleotide form, the sequence is TGTGCCAGCATCCCGGGGACTGACAGGCGGGGGGAGACCCAGTACTTC. The translation is CASIPGTDRRGETQYF.